These 14 T cell receptor beta chains were sequenced from one sample in a study of blood T cell repertoires in COVID-19. Method: immunoSEQ multiplex PCR; TCRdb's copy keeps in-frame clones and lacks some. In the table there are roughly 150,000 clones, under 90% of which are singletons. The sequenced sample consisted of peripheral blood. Receptor source: a woman older than 75 with acute or convalescent COVID-19.

The rearrangement joins TRBV7-2 to TRBJ2-1; 10 nucleotides agree with TRBD2. In germline, CDR1 is SGHTA, CDR2 FQGNSA. V lost 6 bases, J lost 2 bases, and 4 bases stayed unmatched. The length of the CDR3 is 15 residues. This CDR3 is CASRLAGVAYNEQFF. The CDR3 nucleotides read TGTGCCAGCAGGCTAGCGGGAGTGGCCTACAATGAGCAGTTCTTC.

This rearrangement joins TRBV29-1 to TRBJ1-2; the D gene is possibly TRBD1 (6 bases). The germline gives CDR1 SQVTM, CDR2 ANQGSEA. The CDR3 is made up of 14 amino acids. V lost 3 bases and J 8 bases, leaving 19 bases between the germline ends. The DNA of the CDR3 is TGCAGCGTTGAGTTGGACAGATCAAGGGGCGGCTACACCTTC. Amino acids: CSVELDRSRGGYTF.

CDR3 sequence (DNA): TGTGCCAGCAGCTTTTCCGGTAGCGGGGTCACAGATACGCAGTATTTT. This sequence encodes CASSFSGSGVTDTQYF. The chain uses TRBV7-9 and TRBJ2-3, with 8 positions matching TRBD2. V trimming: 3 bases; J trimming: 2 bases; junction bases outside the gene matches: 7. The CDR3 spans 16 residues. The germline V gene encodes CDR1 SEHNR and CDR2 FQNEAQ (reference sequence).

V and J are TRBV28 and TRBJ1-6, with 8 bases aligning to TRBD1. This CDR3 has 14 amino acids. The germline gives CDR1 MDHEN, CDR2 SYDVKM. V shed 11 bases, J shed 2 bases, and the junction held 5 bases outside the gene matches. In nucleotides, the CDR3 is TGTGCCTGTCAGGGGGCCCCCTATAATTCACCCCTCCACTTT. It specifies CACQGAPYNSPLHF.

V usage is TRBV6-2 or TRBV6-3 and J usage is TRBJ1-3; weak D call: TRBD1 (6 bases). CDR3 length: 15 residues. The V gene lost 0 bases and the J gene lost 2 bases, with 8 bases spanning the gap. In germline, CDR1 is MNHEY, CDR2 SVGEGT. DNA of the CDR3: TGTGCCAGCAGTTACTCGACAGGACCTGGAAACACCATATATTTT. It yields the protein CASSYSTGPGNTIYF.

The sample holds one count of this clone. The rearrangement joins TRBV10-3 to TRBJ2-5, with 7 bases matching TRBD2. CDR3 length: 15 residues. Unmatched junction bases numbered 6, after V lost 0 bases and J lost 5 bases. CDR1 and CDR2 (germline): ENHRY, SYGVKD. CDR3 region: CAISESGGPGETQYF. CDR3 DNA sequence: TGTGCCATCAGTGAGTCGGGAGGGCCTGGGGAGACCCAGTACTTC.

The chain is built from TRBV6-2 or TRBV6-3 and TRBJ2-7, with 14 bases lining up with TRBD2. CDR3 length: 16 residues. The germline V gene encodes CDR1 MNHEY and CDR2 SVGEGT. J lost 5 bases, V lost 5 bases, and 8 bases had no gene match. The CDR3 DNA is TGTGCCAGCAGTCGGACTAGCGGGAGGCTATCCCACGAGCAGTACTTC. Protein product: CASSRTSGRLSHEQYF.

The chain carries TRBV19 and TRBJ1-5; 9 bases fit TRBD1. Trimming removed 2 bases from V and 6 bases from J; junction bases left unmatched: 14. The CDR3 is made up of 18 amino acids. Germline V gives CDR1 LNHDA, CDR2 SQIVND (reference sequence). The CDR3 sequence: CASSILGQGILGGQPQHF. The CDR3 region has the DNA TGTGCCAGTAGTATACTGGGACAGGGCATATTGGGGGGTCAGCCCCAGCATTTT.

This chain joins TRBV19 and TRBJ2-1; the D gene is possibly TRBD1 (6 bases). Trimming took off 2 bases at V and 1 base at J, with 12 bases between the two ends. The CDR3 is 16 amino acids. CDR1 and CDR2 from the germline V gene are LNHDA and SQIVND (reference sequence). Here the CDR3 reads CASSIITGKSYNEQFF. DNA for the CDR3: TGTGCCAGTAGTATAATTACAGGGAAGTCCTACAATGAGCAGTTCTTC.

The CDR3 reads CASSEARYTGELFF. DNA of the CDR3: TGTGCCAGCAGTGAAGCACGGTACACCGGGGAGCTGTTTTTT. The rearrangement links TRBV6-1 to TRBJ2-2; no firm D call. The CDR3 totals 14 residues. Trimming pared 0 bases from V and 3 bases from J, leaving 5 bases between. Germline V gene data show CDR1 as MNHNS and CDR2 as SASEGT.

The chain has TRBV4-3 and TRBJ2-6; a possible D gene is TRBD2 (6 bases). V was clipped by 3 bases and J by 0 bases, with 9 bases between them. This CDR3 region has 16 residues. In germline, CDR1 is LGHNA, CDR2 YSLEER. CDR3: CASSQEGPSGANVLTF. Written as DNA, the CDR3 is TGCGCCAGCAGCCAGGAGGGACCCTCTGGGGCCAACGTCCTGACTTTC.

This chain connects TRBV19 to TRBJ1-1, with D tentatively TRBD1 (6 bases). Germline V CDR1 and CDR2: LNHDA, SQIVND (reference sequence). Trimming left V 6 bases short and J 0 bases short, with 11 bases between. The CDR3 is made up of 14 amino acids. DNA of the CDR3: TGTGCCAGTAGCGGACAGCTTCTGAACACTGAAGCTTTCTTT. Protein sequence: CASSGQLLNTEAFF.

The chain uses TRBV10-3 and TRBJ2-1; TRBD2 matches 9 bases. In germline, CDR1 is ENHRY, CDR2 SYGVKD. The CDR3 runs to 13 residues. With V trimmed by 6 bases and J by 7 bases, 4 bases remained unmatched. CDR3 nucleotide sequence: TGTGCCATCAGGAGGACTAGCGAGAATGAGCAGTTCTTC. This codes for CAIRRTSENEQFF.

The CDR3 DNA reads as TGTGCCATCGTTCTGACAGGGTTTCAGTTCTTC. Amino acid sequence: CAIVLTGFQFF. The rearrangement joins TRBV21-1 to TRBJ2-1; the table's D call of TRBD1 was not tested on the DNA. TRBV21-1 has pseudogene status. The CDR3 totals 11 residues.